Here is one T cell receptor (beta chain) with its context. No antigen is known for it. This sample was taken from a study of blood T cells in healthy people across ages. The authors ran a second PCR of roughly 6 to 11 cycles using a sample-barcoded 5' primer and a J-beta primer mix. In TCRdb, the 5' RACE reads were re-called with MiXCR into one record per CDR3 protein. The data hold about 400,000 distinct CDR3 sequences, with roughly half observed a single time. General observations from the study: Among long-lived donors, naive CD4+ cells were more numerous and diversity higher than in aged donors. The authors considered diversity estimates from one million T cells to be underestimates. The recorded TCR beta diversity per million T cells decreased in a roughly linear manner with age.

There are 17 residues in the CDR3. The V gene's germline CDR1 is SNHLY and CDR2 FYNNEI. J was trimmed by 2 bases and V by 1 base; bases with no gene match: 10. The chain uses TRBV2 and TRBJ2-5; 7 nucleotides match TRBD2. The sample consisted of blood. This receptor was taken from a man aged 55-75 years in good health. CDR3 nucleotide sequence: TGTGCCAGCAGTGAAGGCCGAATAGCGGGTGGTCAAGAGACCCAGTACTTC. It translates to CASSEGRIAGGQETQYF.